These T cell receptor beta chains were read from a single sample in a study of tumor-infiltrating lymphocytes in primary liver carcinoma. TCRdb re-called the multiplex PCR reads through MiXCR, storing one row per CDR3 protein. The table includes around 80,000 distinct CDR3 sequences, around 66% detected once. Source material: tumor-adjacent normal liver tissue. These receptors originate from a middle-aged man with primary liver carcinoma and hepatitis B virus infection. CDR3s include the opening cysteine and the closing phenylalanine or tryptophan. D genes are given only for firm matches. The size entry is marked missing in some rows and otherwise reads once, few, many or a size class.

V,J,size,D,CDR3,DNA
TRBV7-9,TRBJ2-6,many,-,CASSAKLSLGSGANVLTF,TGTGCCAGCAGCGCTAAGTTGAGCCTAGGCTCTGGGGCCAACGTCCTGACTTTC
TRBV20-1,TRBJ2-2,-,-,CSARVGNTGELFF,TGCAGTGCTAGAGTAGGGAACACCGGGGAGCTGTTTTTT
TRBV19,TRBJ2-7,-,TRBD1,CASSIEPGGYYEQYF,TGTGCCAGCAGTATAGAGCCAGGGGGCTACTACGAGCAGTACTTC
TRBV11-3,TRBJ2-7,-,-,CVTQQWVTSYEQYF,TGTGTCACTCAACAGTGGGTGACTTCCTACGAGCAGTACTTC
TRBV4-3,TRBJ2-3,-,-,CASSQDAPAVDTQYF,TGCGCCAGTAGCCAAGATGCCCCAGCGGTAGATACGCAGTATTTT
TRBV11-2,TRBJ2-2,-,-,CANSSEDSNPGELFF,TGTGCCAACAGCTCGGAGGATTCGAACCCCGGGGAGCTGTTTTTT
TRBV7-9,TRBJ2-6,few,-,CASSLDLVRNSGANVLTF,TGTGCCAGCAGCTTAGATTTGGTCAGGAACTCTGGGGCCAACGTCCTGACTTTC
TRBV7-9,TRBJ2-3,-,TRBD2,CASCWPSGLAGGPASYTQYF,TGTGCCAGCTGCTGGCCCTCGGGACTAGCGGGAGGGCCGGCTTCATATACGCAGTATTTT
TRBV12-3/TRBV12-4,TRBJ1-2,-,-,CAGLGTMVHYGYTF,TGTGCCGGGCTCGGGACAATGGTGCACTATGGTTACACCTTC
TRBV18,TRBJ2-5,-,-,CASSPDGEGSLGTQYF,TGTGCCAGCTCGCCGGACGGAGAAGGATCACTGGGGACCCAGTACTTC
TRBV11-2,TRBJ2-7,-,-,CANSPLEGRGLAYEQYF,TGTGCCAACAGTCCACTCGAGGGACGCGGACTCGCCTACGAGCAGTACTTC
TRBV11-1,TRBJ2-7,-,TRBD1,CTSNLTSGGGYEQYF,TGTACCAGCAACTTAACTTCAGGGGGCGGCTACGAGCAGTACTTC
TRBV11-2,TRBJ2-1,-,-,CVGSDPLGYYNEQFF,TGTGTCGGCAGCGACCCCCTGGGCTACTACAATGAGCAGTTCTTC
TRBV30,TRBJ2-1,-,-,CAWRYTGSVNEQFF,TGTGCATGGAGGTACACCGGGAGTGTAAATGAGCAGTTCTTC
TRBV28,TRBJ1-1,-,-,CASSLSGGTEAFF,TGTGCCAGCAGTTTATCCGGGGGCACTGAAGCTTTCTTT
TRBV11-1,TRBJ2-1,-,-,CATREGTILSNEQFF,TGTGCTACTAGGGAGGGGACAATCCTCTCCAATGAGCAGTTCTTC
TRBV11-2,TRBJ2-1,-,TRBD2,CASRIEFLAGINEQFF,TGTGCCAGCAGGATAGAGTTCCTAGCGGGAATAAATGAGCAGTTCTTC
TRBV29-1,TRBJ1-5,-,-,CSVLGQINQPQHF,TGCAGCGTTCTCGGACAGATCAATCAACCCCAGCATTTT
TRBV4-1,TRBJ2-1,many,-,CASSQTPSNEQFF,TGCGCCAGCAGCCAAACACCTTCAAATGAGCAGTTCTTC
TRBV30,TRBJ1-1,-,-,CAWSRDMNTEAFF,TGTGCCTGGAGTCGGGATATGAACACTGAAGCTTTCTTT
TRBV28,TRBJ2-7,-,TRBD2,CVSSPLFAGERLSYEQYF,TGTGTCAGCAGTCCATTATTTGCGGGGGAACGATTATCCTACGAGCAGTACTTC
TRBV29-1,TRBJ2-5,many,-,CSVDRGFQETQYF,TGCAGCGTTGACAGGGGTTTCCAAGAGACCCAGTACTTC
TRBV14,TRBJ2-3,-,TRBD2,CASSLRVAGLTDMQYF,TGTGCCAGCAGCCTCAGAGTAGCGGGACTCACAGATATGCAGTATTTT